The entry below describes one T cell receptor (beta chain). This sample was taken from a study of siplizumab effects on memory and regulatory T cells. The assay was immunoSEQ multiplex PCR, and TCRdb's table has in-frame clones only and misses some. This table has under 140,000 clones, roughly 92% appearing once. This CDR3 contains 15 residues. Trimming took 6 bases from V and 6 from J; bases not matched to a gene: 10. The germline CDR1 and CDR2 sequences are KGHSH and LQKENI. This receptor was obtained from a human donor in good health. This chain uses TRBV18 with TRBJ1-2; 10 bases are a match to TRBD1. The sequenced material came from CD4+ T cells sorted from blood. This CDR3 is CASSERRDRGNGYTF. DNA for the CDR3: TGTGCCAGCTCTGAACGCCGGGACAGGGGTAATGGCTACACCTTC.